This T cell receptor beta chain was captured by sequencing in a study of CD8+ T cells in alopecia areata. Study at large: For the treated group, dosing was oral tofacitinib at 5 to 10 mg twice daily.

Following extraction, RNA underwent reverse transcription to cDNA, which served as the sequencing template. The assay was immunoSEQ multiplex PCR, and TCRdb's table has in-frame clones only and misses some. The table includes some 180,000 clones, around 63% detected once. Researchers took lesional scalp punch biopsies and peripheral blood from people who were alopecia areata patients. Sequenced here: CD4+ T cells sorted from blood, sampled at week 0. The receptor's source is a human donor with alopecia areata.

CDR3 DNA sequence: TGCAGCGTTGGGGACCAGGGAATGAACACTGAAGCTTTCTTT. It yields the protein CSVGDQGMNTEAFF. The rearrangement joins TRBV29-1 to TRBJ1-1; possible D gene TRBD1, 5 bases. This CDR3 contains 14 residues. V was clipped by 4 bases and J by 0 bases, with 12 bases between them. Germline lookup yields CDR1 SQVTM and CDR2 ANQGSEA.